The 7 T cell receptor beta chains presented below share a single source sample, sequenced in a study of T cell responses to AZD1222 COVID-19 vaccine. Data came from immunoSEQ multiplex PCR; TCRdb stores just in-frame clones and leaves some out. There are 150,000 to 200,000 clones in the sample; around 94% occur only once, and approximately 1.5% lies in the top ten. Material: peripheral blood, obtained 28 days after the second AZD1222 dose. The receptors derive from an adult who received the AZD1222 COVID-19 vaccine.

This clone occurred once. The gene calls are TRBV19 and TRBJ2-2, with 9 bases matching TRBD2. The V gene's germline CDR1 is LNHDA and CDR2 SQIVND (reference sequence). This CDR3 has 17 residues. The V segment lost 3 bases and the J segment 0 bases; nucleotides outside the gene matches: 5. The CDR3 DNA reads TGTGCCAGTAGTATCATTAGCGGGGGACCGAACACCGGGGAGCTGTTTTTT. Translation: CASSIISGGPNTGELFF.

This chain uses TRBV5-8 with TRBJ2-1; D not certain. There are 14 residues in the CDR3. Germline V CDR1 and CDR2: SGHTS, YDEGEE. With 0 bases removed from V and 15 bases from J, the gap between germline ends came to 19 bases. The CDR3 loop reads CASSLDGDQGPGFF. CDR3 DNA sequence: TGTGCCAGCAGCTTGGATGGGGATCAAGGACCCGGGTTCTTC. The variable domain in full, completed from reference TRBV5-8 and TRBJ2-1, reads EAGVTQSPTHLIKTRGQQATLRCSPISGHTSVYWYQQALGLGLQFLLWYDEGEERNRGNFPPRFSGRQFPNYSSELNVNALELEDSALYLCASSLDGDQGPGFFGPGTRLTVL.

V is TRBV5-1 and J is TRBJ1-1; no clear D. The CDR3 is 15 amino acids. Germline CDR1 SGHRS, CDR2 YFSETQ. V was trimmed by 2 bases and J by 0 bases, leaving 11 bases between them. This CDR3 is CASSLQFTMNTEAFF. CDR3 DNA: TGCGCCAGCAGCTTACAGTTTACCATGAACACTGAAGCTTTCTTT.

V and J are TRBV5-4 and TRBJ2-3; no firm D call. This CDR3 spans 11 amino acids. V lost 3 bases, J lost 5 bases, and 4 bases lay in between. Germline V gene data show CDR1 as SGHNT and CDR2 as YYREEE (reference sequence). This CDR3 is CASSSKDTQYF. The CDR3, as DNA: TGTGCCAGCAGCTCCAAAGATACGCAGTATTTT.

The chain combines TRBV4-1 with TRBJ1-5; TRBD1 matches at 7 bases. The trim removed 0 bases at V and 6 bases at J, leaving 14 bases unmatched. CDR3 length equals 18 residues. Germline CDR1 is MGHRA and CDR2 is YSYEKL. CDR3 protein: CASSQELGGRGRGQPQHF. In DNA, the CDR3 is TGCGCCAGCAGCCAAGAGTTAGGAGGTAGGGGGCGAGGTCAGCCCCAGCATTTT.

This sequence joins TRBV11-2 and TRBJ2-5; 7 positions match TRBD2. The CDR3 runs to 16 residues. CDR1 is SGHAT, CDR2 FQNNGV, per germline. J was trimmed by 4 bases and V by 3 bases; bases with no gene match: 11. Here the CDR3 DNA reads TGTGCCAGCAGCTTCCTCAACCTGGGAGGGAGAGAGACCCAGTACTTC. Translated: CASSFLNLGGRETQYF.

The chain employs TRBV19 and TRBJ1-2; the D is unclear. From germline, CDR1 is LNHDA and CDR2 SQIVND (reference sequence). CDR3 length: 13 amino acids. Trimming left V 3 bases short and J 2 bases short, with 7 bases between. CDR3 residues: CASSIVQNYGYTF. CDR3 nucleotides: TGTGCCAGTAGTATCGTACAGAACTATGGCTACACCTTC.